The T cell receptor beta chain described here comes from a study of cytomegalovirus exposure and HLA in healthy donors (dated by TCRdb to about 2017). About the investigation overall: According to an earlier analysis of 550 to 700 of the donors, about 179 million T cells yielded over 90 million unique TCR beta sequences and 250 to 350 Gb of sequence data. Around 320 gigabases of sequencing data and roughly 90 million unique TCR sequences were included in an early release covering 550 to 800 HLA-typed donors. The genetic ancestry cluster associated with self-reported Caucasian donors included 65% to 90% of the 350 to 500 genotyped donors. The study aimed to test whether cataloging public T cell receptors could reveal signatures of past pathogen exposure. Using immunosequencing, the study profiled T cell repertoires from some 670 subjects and related those repertoires to cytomegalovirus serostatus. A separate validation cohort of approximately 120 different subjects was used in addition to the approximately 610-subject first cohort. The study combined high-throughput TCR immunosequencing, statistical association of individual TCRs with disease status, and machine learning to predict cytomegalovirus infection status. In a later analysis, previously published TCR beta repertoires from roughly 710 donors were re-analyzed and high-resolution HLA genotyping was added so that TCR occurrence patterns could be studied. Rather than drawing on any new phenotypic data, the later analysis identified candidate immune exposures from TCR beta sequences and the way those sequences occurred across donors. An earlier analysis of around 540 of the donors applied high-throughput TCR beta sequencing to assess whether each TCR beta V gene segment acted as functional or pseudogenic. Donor age, sex, ethnicity and CMV serostatus were compiled alongside the repertoire data. A later genetic analysis took genome-wide SNP genotypes for about three fifths of the roughly 700 donors and used that subset as a discovery cohort. All discovery cohort repertoires had been generated using a single sequencing platform. HLA typing included class I and class II loci at four-digit resolution. The number of donors typed differed by locus, with 629-630 for A, B, C, DRB1 and DQB1, roughly 520 for DQA1, nearly 610 for DPA1, and over 400 for DPB1. Roughly five DR-DQ haplotypes were treated as single units for association and clustering because of strong linkage in the cohort. Among a few hundred genotyped donors of the cohort, an average of about 240,000 unique TCR beta nucleotide sequences were sequenced per donor, roughly 20% of them non-productive.

Library prep was done by the immunoSEQ multiplex PCR assay. For the multiplex PCR, a mixture combining 60 forward primers for TCR Vbeta segments and 13 reverse primers for TCR Jbeta segments was used. The CDR3 region of rearranged TCR beta genes was amplified from genomic DNA by a multiplex PCR assay. On the Illumina HiSeq System, the amplified TCR beta libraries were sequenced as 87-base-pair reads. The original pipeline was this. Across the 670 or so repertoires, a later analysis counted roughly 77 million unique TCR beta chains, around 10 million of which were shared by at least two donors. Raw reads were error-corrected and collapsed into unique sequences by a nearest-neighbor algorithm in which closely related sequences were merged to remove PCR and sequencing errors. V, D and J gene segments were assigned by aligning CDR3 sequences to IMGT reference sequences. For a sequence to be retained, at least a six-nucleotide match to both a V gene segment and a J gene segment was required. Rearrangements were classified as productive when the CDR3 lacked stop codons and remained in frame with V and J, and all other rearrangements were classified as non-productive. Following IMGT convention, CDR3 was defined as the stretch from the second conserved V-encoded cysteine to the conserved J-encoded phenylalanine. The earlier analysis of a few hundred of the donors excluded any sequence lacking an unambiguous match to a single V gene segment. In an earlier analysis of approximately 590 of the donors, a V segment was called functional when productive rearrangements were above 56.7%, and segregating when the standard deviation between donors exceeded 5%. A statistical classification framework was built for diagnosing cytomegalovirus status from the catalog of TCR beta chain sequences. V and J gene assignment, in a later analysis, came from comparing TCR nucleotide sequences with IMGT/GENE-DB human TR gene sequences. The TCRdist pipeline was used in a later analysis to assign CDR3 sequences and most-parsimonious VDJ recombination scenarios. In a later analysis, each TCR beta chain was defined by its CDR3 amino acid sequence together with its V-gene family, and reads lacking a unique V-gene family were excluded. In a later analysis, 500 to 700 highly shared, low-generation-probability nucleotide sequences were removed to address suspected cross-contamination and a sequencing artifact. A later analysis calculated a clonal expansion index for each public chain from normalized within-repertoire ranks of inferred template counts. In a later analysis, generation probabilities were computed with a VDJ recombination model fitted to out-of-frame rearrangements, and the resulting probabilities were checked against IGoR. Hypergeometric tests were used in a later analysis to score TCR-TCR, TCR-HLA and TCR-CMV co-occurrence, with a repertoire-size bias correction applied to the TCR pairs. To estimate false discovery rates, a later analysis permuted the HLA or CMV assignments 20 times. In a later analysis, co-occurring TCRs were grouped with DBSCAN, and TCRdist sequence similarity was added when clustering was performed within HLA-allele-positive subsets. Co-occurrence clustering excluded repertoires with fewer than 30,000 or more than 120,000 public chains, plus five with anomalous nucleotide sharing. TCRdb re-hosts the immuneACCESS table, in-frame sequences only. Its copies lack some clones; in the studies checked, an unresolved V gene accounts for under half of them, and the cause for the rest is not known. V and J calls and clone size are given by that table; D and trimming were obtained from the DNA. In this sample the table shows about 140,000 clones, about 74% of which occur a single time. The ten largest make up 1.5% to 2% of the sample.

With regard to this clone: Its specific antigen is unknown. Nothing much larger sits one base from this clone, and base qualities are not available.

The cohort was made up of roughly 670 healthy bone marrow donors. Cohort members were all nominally healthy when sampled, although unrecorded immune exposures were likely present. The donor tested CMV seronegative, placing the donor among the 352 seronegative members of the cohort. A peripheral blood sample was provided by each donor, and peripheral blood mononuclear cells were used for TCR beta sequencing. The Qiagen DNeasy Blood Extraction Kit was used to extract genomic DNA from the blood cell samples. At the junction V is shortened by 2 bases and J by 7 bases, with 17 bases in between. The germline V gene specifies SNHLY as CDR1 and FYNNEI as CDR2. The CDR3 holds 15 amino acids from the cysteine to the phenylalanine. Only the CDR3 region is kept as DNA, spanning 45 bases read in frame from base 1. The paper as a whole reports these results and caveats: A cluster of highly shared sequence variants was judged likely to represent a technical artifact of the sequencing pipeline. Some IMGT-functional V segments, including TRBV6-2 and TRBV6-3, could not be distinguished by the 87-base-pair reads and were therefore excluded. The study gave a list of about 170 TCR beta chains associated with cytomegalovirus. In a later analysis, most CMV-associated TCR beta chains were found to appear HLA-restricted, with HLA associations seemingly driven largely by CMV exposure. In this cohort, only TCR beta chains were sequenced, and detectable features were limited by the absence of alpha or paired-chain data. In an earlier analysis of around 500 of the donors, most TCR beta V segments appeared in productive rearrangements about 87% or about 30% of the time, broadly matching IMGT annotations. In a later genetic analysis, fewer N-insertions in productive TCRs were reported among donors in an Asian-associated ancestry cluster than the approximately 630-donor mean. Sequencing depth was assumed to be roughly uniform across donors in the presence/absence analyses, though that assumption may not hold. Over 15 rarely observed V segments, including chromosome 9 orphons, were excluded from the earlier analysis of approximately 600 of the donors because counts were too low. A few of the identified cytomegalovirus-associated TCR beta chains were confirmed in vitro to be specific for cytomegalovirus antigens. A later analysis reported that several top co-occurrence clusters appeared linked to parvovirus B19, influenza, CMV and Epstein-Barr virus. A later analysis found that HLA-associated TCR beta chains were more clonally expanded and had lower generation probabilities than equally common non-associated chains. Linkage disequilibrium might explain the correlated functional status among segregating V segments, but an unknown experimental factor could not be ruled out. While some public TCRs were present in many individuals, most TCR sequences turned up only very rarely across donors. The only immune exposure information available for the cohort was CMV serostatus. According to the authors, the approach could potentially be generalized to other disease states and immunological phenotypes. HLA typing was unavailable for some donors at each locus, so association tests used only the typed subset. A later genetic analysis associated a missense DCLRE1C variant with V-gene and J-gene trimming of TCR beta chains, and an independent cohort replicated the association. According to a later analysis, TCR association rates differed among HLA loci, with DRB1 alleles showing the most associated TCRs and HLA-C alleles showing the fewest. When HLA alleles, especially DR and DQ, strongly co-occurred, attributing TCR associations to individual alleles was difficult. At a false discovery rate of 0.05, a later analysis linked 15,000 to 20,000 TCR beta sequences to specific HLA alleles. A further reported finding was that TCR beta sequences accurately predicted the HLA-A and HLA-B alleles for most subjects in the first cohort. The classifier was reported to diagnose cytomegalovirus status with high specificity and sensitivity in both the original cohort and the validation cohort.

Recombination linked TRBV2 to TRBJ1-2, with the D gene not confidently named. The sample taken for sequencing was PBMCs. The clonotype originates from a woman aged 40 to 50 in good health and CMV-seronegative. The CDR3 region has the sequence CASSEFRSANVGYTF. The sequenced DNA is TGTGCCAGCAGTGAATTCCGCAGTGCCAACGTTGGCTACACCTTC.